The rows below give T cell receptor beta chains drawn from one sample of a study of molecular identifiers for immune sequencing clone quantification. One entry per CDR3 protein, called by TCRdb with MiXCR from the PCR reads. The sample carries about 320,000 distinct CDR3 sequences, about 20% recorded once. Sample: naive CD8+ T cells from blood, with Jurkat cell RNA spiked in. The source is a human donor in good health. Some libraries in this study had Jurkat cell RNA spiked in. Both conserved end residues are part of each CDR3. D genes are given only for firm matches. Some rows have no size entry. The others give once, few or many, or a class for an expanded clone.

CASGRTANTEAFF | TGTGCTAGTGGTCGGACAGCGAACACTGAAGCTTTCTTT | . | 13 | TRBJ1-1 | TRBV12-5 | many
CASSGRDLEQYF | TGTGCCAGCAGCGGAAGGGACCTCGAGCAGTACTTC | . | 12 | TRBJ2-7 | TRBV7-9 | few
CASSRRGAGYGYTF | TGTGCCAGCAGCCGGAGGGGGGCCGGCTATGGCTACACCTTC | . | 14 | TRBJ1-2 | TRBV27 | .
CASGSDGQETQYF | TGTGCTAGTGGTTCGGATGGACAAGAGACCCAGTACTTC | . | 13 | TRBJ2-5 | TRBV12-5 | few
CASSSGTLEDTEAFF | TGTGCCAGCAGCTCCGGGACACTAGAGGACACTGAAGCTTTCTTT | . | 15 | TRBJ1-1 | TRBV12-3/TRBV12-4 | many
CASSQVGTGVEVFF | TGTGCCAGCAGCCAAGTAGGGACAGGGGTTGAAGTTTTCTTT | TRBD1 | 14 | TRBJ1-1 | TRBV3-1 | once
CASSLAMGLEQYF | TGTGCCAGCAGCTTGGCCATGGGCCTCGAGCAGTACTTC | . | 13 | TRBJ2-7 | TRBV5-4 | many
CASSPGGGAYTGELFF | TGTGCCAGCAGCCCAGGGGGGGGCGCGTACACCGGGGAGCTGTTTTTT | . | 16 | TRBJ2-2 | TRBV7-6 | many
CSALGRSGYEQYF | TGCAGTGCTTTAGGCCGGTCCGGCTACGAGCAGTACTTC | . | 13 | TRBJ2-7 | TRBV20-1 | many
CASSVTGVHEQYF | TGTGCCAGCAGTGTGACAGGGGTCCACGAGCAGTACTTC | TRBD1 | 13 | TRBJ2-7 | TRBV28 | many
CAWSVEGANSPLHF | TGTGCCTGGAGTGTAGAGGGGGCTAATTCACCCCTCCACTTT | TRBD1 | 14 | TRBJ1-6 | TRBV30 | many
CASSEPPSNQPQHF | TGTGCCAGTAGTGAACCCCCCAGCAATCAGCCCCAGCATTTT | . | 14 | TRBJ1-5 | TRBV19 | many
CASSPRDSPDTQYF | TGTGCCAGCTCACCAAGGGACAGTCCAGATACGCAGTATTTT | TRBD1 | 14 | TRBJ2-3 | TRBV18 | .
CASSSTGRLSEQYF | TGTGCCAGCAGTTCGACAGGGAGGCTGAGCGAGCAGTACTTC | . | 14 | TRBJ2-7 | TRBV28 | .
CASSYYPGSGELFF | TGTGCCAGCAGTTACTACCCGGGCTCCGGGGAGCTGTTTTTT | . | 14 | TRBJ2-2 | TRBV6-2/TRBV6-3 | .
CASSWAEENTEAFF | TGTGCCAGCAGTTGGGCCGAGGAGAACACTGAAGCTTTCTTT | . | 14 | TRBJ1-1 | TRBV5-5 | few
CASSLSGTINEQFF | TGTGCCAGCAGTTTATCGGGGACTATCAATGAGCAGTTCTTC | TRBD2 | 14 | TRBJ2-1 | TRBV27 | .
CASSVGLAGPADTQYF | TGTGCCAGCAGTGTCGGACTAGCGGGACCCGCAGATACGCAGTATTTT | TRBD2 | 16 | TRBJ2-3 | TRBV25-1 | .
CASSRGKADTQYF | TGTGCCAGCAGCAGGGGGAAAGCAGATACGCAGTATTTT | . | 13 | TRBJ2-3 | TRBV9 | .
CATSGGSTEAFF | TGTGCCACCAGTGGCGGGAGCACTGAAGCTTTCTTT | . | 12 | TRBJ1-1 | TRBV24-1 | .
CASSTHLSTEAFF | TGTGCCAGCAGTACACACCTGAGCACTGAAGCTTTCTTT | . | 13 | TRBJ1-1 | TRBV7-9 | .
CATSRVEQPQHF | TGTGCCACCAGCAGAGTGGAACAGCCCCAGCATTTT | . | 12 | TRBJ1-5 | TRBV15 | .
CASSDSNAAGELFF | TGTGCCAGCAGTGATTCAAATGCGGCCGGGGAGCTGTTTTTT | . | 14 | TRBJ2-2 | TRBV25-1 | many
CASSRFGLIADTQYF | TGTGCCAGCAGCCGATTTGGTCTCATTGCAGATACGCAGTATTTT | . | 15 | TRBJ2-3 | TRBV7-2 | many
CASRKQGGLTEAFF | TGTGCCAGCAGAAAACAAGGGGGGTTGACTGAAGCTTTCTTT | . | 14 | TRBJ1-1 | TRBV12-3/TRBV12-4 | many
CASSLGFGVSSYNEQFF | TGTGCCAGCAGTTTAGGTTTCGGGGTCTCATCCTACAATGAGCAGTTCTTC | . | 17 | TRBJ2-1 | TRBV12-3/TRBV12-4 | .
CASSTQPGAETQYF | TGTGCCAGCAGCACACAGCCGGGCGCGGAGACCCAGTACTTC | . | 14 | TRBJ2-5 | TRBV11-2 | many
CASSPGTFSYGQYF | TGTGCCAGCAGCCCCGGTACCTTTTCCTACGGGCAGTACTTC | . | 14 | TRBJ2-7 | TRBV13 | .
CASSLALMDEYPNYGYAF | TGTGCCAGCAGCTTAGCGCTGATGGACGAATACCCTAACTATGGCTACGCCTTC | . | 18 | TRBJ1-2 | TRBV7-9 | .
CASSPSSMENTGELFF | TGTGCCAGCAGCCCCTCCTCTATGGAGAACACCGGGGAGCTGTTTTTT | . | 16 | TRBJ2-2 | TRBV6-5 | many
CASSHHNQPQHF | TGCGCCAGCAGCCACCATAATCAGCCCCAGCATTTT | . | 12 | TRBJ1-5 | TRBV4-1 | .
CASSQPHTEGNQPQHF | TGTGCCAGCAGCCAACCGCACACGGAAGGTAATCAGCCCCAGCATTTT | . | 16 | TRBJ1-5 | TRBV14 | many
CSVKTSGQETQYF | TGCAGTGTCAAGACTAGCGGCCAAGAGACCCAGTACTTC | TRBD2 | 13 | TRBJ2-5 | TRBV20-1 | few
CSVETRTYNEQFF | TGCAGCGTTGAAACCAGGACCTACAATGAGCAGTTCTTC | . | 13 | TRBJ2-1 | TRBV29-1 | many
CASRQTSGGLKEYF | TGCGCCAGCAGGCAAACTAGCGGGGGATTAAAGGAGTATTTT | TRBD2 | 14 | TRBJ2-3 | TRBV4-1 | many
CASSPEVGATEAFF | TGTGCCAGCAGTCCAGAGGTGGGGGCAACTGAAGCTTTCTTT | . | 14 | TRBJ1-1 | TRBV6-2/TRBV6-3 | few
CASSHRSGRNGYTF | TGCGCCAGCAGCCATCGATCAGGGCGGAATGGCTACACCTTC | . | 14 | TRBJ1-2 | TRBV4-3 | many
CASTTQGLDQETQYF | TGTGCCAGCACCACTCAGGGACTTGACCAAGAGACCCAGTACTTC | . | 15 | TRBJ2-5 | TRBV6-5 | many
CASSSIFQMETQYF | TGTGCCAGCAGCTCCATTTTCCAAATGGAGACCCAGTACTTC | . | 14 | TRBJ2-5 | TRBV11-2 | .
CASSYYGSYTF | TGTGCCAGCAGTTATTATGGGAGCTACACCTTC | . | 11 | TRBJ1-2 | TRBV6-2/TRBV6-3 | .
CSAREGNTGYGYTF | TGCAGTGCTAGAGAAGGAAACACAGGCTATGGCTACACCTTC | . | 14 | TRBJ1-2 | TRBV20-1 | many
CASSPAGGPYNEQFF | TGTGCCAGCAGTCCTGCGGGAGGGCCTTACAATGAGCAGTTCTTC | TRBD2 | 15 | TRBJ2-1 | TRBV27 | .
CASSLGGSVYEQCF | TGTGCCAGCAGCTTAGGCGGGAGCGTCTACGAGCAGTGCTTC | TRBD2 | 14 | TRBJ2-7 | TRBV3-1 | .
CASSSGPGYTF | TGTGCCAGCTCGTCGGGACCAGGCTACACCTTC | . | 11 | TRBJ1-2 | TRBV5-1 | many
CASSSDRGSAGANVLTF | TGTGCCAGCAGCTCGGACAGGGGATCAGCTGGGGCCAACGTCCTGACTTTC | TRBD1 | 17 | TRBJ2-6 | TRBV7-9 | many